This TCR beta chain is drawn from a study of blood T cell repertoires in COVID-19. Note on this clone: The same CDR3 arises from other DNA sequences in this sample as well.

The germline V and J ends were trimmed by 5 bases and 5 bases, with 12 bases remaining between them. In germline, CDR1 is SEHNR, CDR2 FQNEAQ (reference sequence). This CDR3 region has 13 residues. Method: immunoSEQ multiplex PCR; TCRdb's copy keeps in-frame clones and lacks some. The sample lists fewer than 500,000 clones; over 65% were seen once. This clonotype was sampled from a human donor with acute or convalescent COVID-19. The donor label of this sample is uncertain. What was sequenced was peripheral blood. V is TRBV7-9 and J is TRBJ1-2; possibly TRBD1 for D (6 bases). The CDR3 loop reads CASSPTGTYGYTF. The CDR3 DNA sequence: TGTGCCAGCAGCCCCACAGGGACGTATGGCTACACCTTC.